This is a list of T cell receptor beta chains from one sample in a study of cytomegalovirus exposure and HLA in healthy donors. Data came from immunoSEQ multiplex PCR; TCRdb stores just in-frame clones and leaves some out. The data hold tens of thousands of clones, with approximately 70% observed a single time. Sequencing was carried out using PBMCs. These receptors came from a woman in her 50s in good health and CMV-seropositive. Each CDR3 is given with its conserved first and last residue. A D gene is named only where the DNA matches it firmly. Size tells how often a clone was seen (once, few, many) or the class of an expanded clone, and some rows leave it out.

D gene,J gene,clone size,V gene,CDR3 protein,CDR3 DNA
NA,TRBJ2-2,few,TRBV10-1,CATSVRTGELFF,TGCGCCACCTCCGTGCGGACCGGGGAGCTGTTTTTT
NA,TRBJ1-1,NA,TRBV9,CASSVGRGEAFF,TGTGCCAGCAGCGTTGGACGGGGTGAAGCTTTCTTT
NA,TRBJ2-5,NA,TRBV6-5,CASTGSDRGEETQYF,TGTGCCAGCACCGGGAGTGATAGGGGCGAAGAGACCCAGTACTTC
TRBD2,TRBJ2-5,NA,TRBV27,CASNKAGQETQYF,TGTGCCAGCAACAAAGCGGGGCAAGAGACCCAGTACTTC
NA,TRBJ2-1,few,TRBV5-6,CASSPWEREQFF,TGTGCCAGCAGCCCGTGGGAGAGGGAGCAGTTCTTC
NA,TRBJ1-5,few,TRBV30,CAWRTGGNQPQHF,TGTGCCTGGAGAACGGGCGGGAATCAGCCCCAGCATTTT
NA,TRBJ2-1,NA,TRBV11-3,CAGLGVAETRSYNEQFF,TGTGCCGGTTTGGGTGTAGCGGAGACCCGCTCCTACAATGAGCAGTTCTTC
TRBD2,TRBJ2-3,NA,TRBV10-3,CAISEARGGVTDTQYF,TGTGCCATCAGTGAGGCGCGGGGAGGGGTTACAGATACGCAGTATTTT
NA,TRBJ2-5,NA,TRBV6-1,CASSGRGLETQYF,TGTGCCAGCAGTGGGAGGGGGCTAGAGACCCAGTACTTC
NA,TRBJ2-7,once,TRBV30,CAWNHLTASYEQYF,TGTGCCTGGAATCATTTGACAGCCTCCTACGAGCAGTACTTC
NA,TRBJ1-4,NA,TRBV28,CASREYNEKLFF,TGTGCCAGCCGGGAATACAATGAAAAACTGTTTTTT
TRBD1,TRBJ1-5,NA,TRBV18,CASSPQDLRQGQPQHF,TGTGCCAGCTCACCACAAGACCTTCGACAGGGTCAGCCCCAGCATTTT
TRBD2,TRBJ2-3,NA,TRBV6-1,CASRPRTSIDTQYF,TGTGCCAGCCGGCCTAGGACTAGCATAGATACGCAGTATTTT
NA,TRBJ1-1,NA,TRBV7-8,CASSLDGGTEAFF,TGTGCCAGCAGCTTAGATGGGGGGACTGAAGCTTTCTTT
TRBD1,TRBJ1-1,few,TRBV4-1,CASSLGQSQNTEAFF,TGCGCCAGCAGCCTGGGACAGTCGCAGAACACTGAAGCTTTCTTT
TRBD1,TRBJ1-4,once,TRBV11-2,CASSEPNRGREKLFF,TGTGCCAGCAGCGAGCCGAACAGGGGGCGTGAAAAACTGTTTTTT
NA,TRBJ2-6,NA,TRBV18,CASSADSSGANVLTF,TGTGCCAGCTCGGCCGACAGCTCTGGGGCCAACGTCCTGACTTTC
NA,TRBJ1-2,NA,TRBV2,CASSEEGRGDGYTF,TGTGCCAGCAGTGAAGAGGGGAGGGGAGATGGCTACACCTTC
NA,TRBJ2-1,NA,TRBV9,CASSINPSPGNEQFF,TGTGCCAGCAGCATTAATCCCTCGCCCGGCAATGAGCAGTTCTTC
TRBD2,TRBJ2-5,few,TRBV19,CASSINRAGGPQETQYF,TGTGCCAGTAGTATAAATAGAGCGGGAGGGCCCCAAGAGACCCAGTACTTC
TRBD1,TRBJ2-7,NA,TRBV7-8,CASSLAGQGVSSYEQYF,TGTGCCAGCAGCTTAGCCGGACAGGGGGTCTCTTCCTACGAGCAGTACTTC
TRBD1,TRBJ1-2,NA,TRBV7-8,CASSLGGTGDIRVYGYTF,TGTGCCAGCAGCTTAGGAGGGACAGGGGATATAAGGGTCTATGGCTACACCTTC
NA,TRBJ2-5,NA,TRBV7-9,CASSLAGGQETQYF,TGTGCCAGCAGCTTAGCAGGGGGTCAAGAGACCCAGTACTTC
NA,TRBJ1-6,NA,TRBV5-1,CASSLELGGDRYNSPLHF,TGCGCCAGCAGCTTGGAGCTTGGCGGAGATAGGTATAATTCACCCCTCCACTTT
TRBD2,TRBJ2-5,few,TRBV5-8,CASSSLGLAGETQYF,TGTGCCAGCAGCTCCCTCGGACTAGCGGGAGAGACCCAGTACTTC
NA,TRBJ1-3,NA,TRBV28,CASSLFTVAGNTIYF,TGTGCCAGCAGTTTATTCACGGTAGCTGGAAACACCATATATTTT
NA,TRBJ2-5,NA,TRBV30,CAWGRGQETQYF,TGTGCCTGGGGTAGAGGGCAGGAGACCCAGTACTTC
TRBD2,TRBJ2-7,NA,TRBV4-3,CASSQDRLAGGYYEQYF,TGCGCCAGCAGCCAAGATCGACTAGCGGGAGGGTACTACGAGCAGTACTTC
NA,TRBJ1-6,NA,TRBV2,CASSDMRNSPLHF,TGTGCCAGCAGTGATATGAGGAATTCACCCCTCCACTTT
NA,TRBJ1-5,NA,TRBV7-6,CASSLWTVSNQPQHF,TGTGCCAGCAGCTTGTGGACAGTTAGCAATCAGCCCCAGCATTTT
TRBD1,TRBJ1-1,NA,TRBV5-1,CASSLWDRGRAEAFF,TGCGCCAGCAGCTTGTGGGACAGGGGAAGGGCTGAAGCTTTCTTT
NA,TRBJ1-3,NA,TRBV10-3,CAIAGAAGRAHSGNTIYF,TGTGCCATCGCGGGGGCCGCGGGCAGGGCACACTCTGGAAACACCATATATTTT